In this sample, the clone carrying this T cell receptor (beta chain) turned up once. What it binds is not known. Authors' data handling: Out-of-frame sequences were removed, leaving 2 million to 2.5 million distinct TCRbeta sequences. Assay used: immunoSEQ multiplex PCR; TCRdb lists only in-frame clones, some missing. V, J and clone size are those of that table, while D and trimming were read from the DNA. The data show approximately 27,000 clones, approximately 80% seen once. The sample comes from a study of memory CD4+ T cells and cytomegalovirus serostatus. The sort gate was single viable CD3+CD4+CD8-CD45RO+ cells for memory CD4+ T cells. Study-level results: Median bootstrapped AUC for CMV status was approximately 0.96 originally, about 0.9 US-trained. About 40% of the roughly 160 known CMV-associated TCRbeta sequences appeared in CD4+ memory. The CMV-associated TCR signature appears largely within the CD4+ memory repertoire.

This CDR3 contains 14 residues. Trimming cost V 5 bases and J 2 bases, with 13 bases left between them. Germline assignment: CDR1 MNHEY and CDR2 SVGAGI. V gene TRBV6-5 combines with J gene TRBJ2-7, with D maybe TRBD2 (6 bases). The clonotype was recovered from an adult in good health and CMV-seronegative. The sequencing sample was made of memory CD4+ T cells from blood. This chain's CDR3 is CASSRLVRAYEQYF. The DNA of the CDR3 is TGTGCCAGCAGTCGACTAGTGCGGGCCTACGAGCAGTACTTC.